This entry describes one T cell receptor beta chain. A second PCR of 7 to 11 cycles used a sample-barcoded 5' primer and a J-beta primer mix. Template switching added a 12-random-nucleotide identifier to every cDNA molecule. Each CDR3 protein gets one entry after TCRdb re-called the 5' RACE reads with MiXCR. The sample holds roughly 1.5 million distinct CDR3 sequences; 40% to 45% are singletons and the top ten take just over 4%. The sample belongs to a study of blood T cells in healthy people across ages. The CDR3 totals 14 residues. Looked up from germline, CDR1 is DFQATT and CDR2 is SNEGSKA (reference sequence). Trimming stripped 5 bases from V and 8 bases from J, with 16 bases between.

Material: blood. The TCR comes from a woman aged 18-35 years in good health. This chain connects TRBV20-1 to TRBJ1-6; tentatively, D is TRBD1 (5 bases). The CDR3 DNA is TGCAGTGCTGCTAGGCGCGGGGGTGATTCACCCCTCCACTTT. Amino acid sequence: CSAARRGGDSPLHF.